The sequence of this T cell receptor (beta chain) was determined in a study of cytomegalovirus exposure and HLA in healthy donors. A remark on this clone: The antigen remains unidentified.

The germline gives CDR1 SEHNR, CDR2 FQNEAQ (reference sequence). The CDR3 has 15 amino acids. J gave up 5 bases and V 4 bases, and 8 bases lay outside the gene matches. Study outcomes and limitations: A later analysis linked a missense DCLRE1C variant to TCR beta V- and J-gene trimming. A further, later analysis showed that HLA-associated TCR beta chains (compared with equally common others) were more clonally expanded. In a later analysis, parvovirus B19, influenza, CMV and Epstein-Barr virus appeared linked to several top co-occurrence clusters.

The PCR ran on 60 Vbeta and 13 Jbeta primers. Sequencing was performed with immunoSEQ multiplex PCR; in TCRdb, only in-frame clones are kept and a portion is missing. The sample totals over 90,000 clones. Input material: PBMCs. The V gene is TRBV7-9, the J gene TRBJ2-1, with 7 nucleotides matching TRBD1. The source is a man aged 35 to 55 in good health and CMV-seronegative. This CDR3 reads CASSSRQGADNEQFF. The CDR3, as DNA: TGTGCCAGCAGCTCCCGACAGGGCGCTGACAATGAGCAGTTCTTC. The full variable domain, rest sourced from reference TRBV7-9 and TRBJ2-1, is DTGVSQNPRHKITKRGQNVTFRCDPISEHNRLYWYRQTLGQGPEFLTYFQNEAQLEKSRLLSDRFSAERPKGSFSTLEIQRTEQGDSAMYLCASSSRQGADNEQFFGPGTRLTVL.